This T cell receptor beta chain was captured in a study of T cell repertoires in cytomegalovirus infection. Whole-study context: CMV epitopes in the study were HLA-C-restricted (recently identified) and HLA-B-restricted (well studied).

This clonotype was seen many times. What it binds is not known. V was pared by 4 bases and J by 1 base, with 2 bases of the junction left unmatched. Germline V gene lookup returns CDR1 SGHNT and CDR2 YYREEE (reference sequence). This CDR3 region has 14 residues. TCRdb reprocessed the reads via MiXCR and lists one record per CDR3 protein. The repertoire holds some 320,000 distinct CDR3 sequences, with roughly 29% as singletons. Study-wide results and caveats: Ex vivo, HLA-C-restricted CMV-specific TCR beta clonotypes prevailed over the rest of the response.

This clonotype originated in a human donor in good health (CMV status not recorded). Some clones in this sample may be carry-over from other donors' samples. V usage is TRBV5-4 and J usage is TRBJ2-5, with 9 bases matching TRBD2. This sample comprised cultured PBMCs, obtained from culture after CMV antigen stimulation. The CDR3 reads CASSPGLAQETQYF. The CDR3 region has the DNA TGTGCCAGCAGCCCGGGACTAGCCCAAGAGACCCAGTACTTC.